Each of the 10 T cell receptor beta chains below was sequenced from the same sample in a study of shared clonotypes between healthy human individuals. Produced via immunoSEQ multiplex PCR; TCRdb's table is partial and in-frame only. Of millions of clones in the sample, around nine tenths were seen once. The sequenced material came from naive CD4+ T cells sorted from blood. Noted subset: CD45RA+ positively selected. These receptors were obtained from a man aged 18 to 29 in good health.

The V gene is TRBV4-1, the J gene TRBJ1-5; D is unclear. CDR1 is MGHRA and CDR2 is YSYEKL in the germline V gene. This CDR3 has 12 residues. Trimming removed 1 base from V and 7 bases from J, with 5 bases in between. This CDR3 reads CASSQGSQPQHF. CDR3 nucleotide sequence: TGCGCCAGCAGCCAAGGGAGCCAGCCCCAGCATTTT.

The rearrangement links TRBV30 to TRBJ1-2; D remains unclear. CDR1 is GTSNPN and CDR2 is SVGIG in the germline V gene (reference sequence). The V end was cut by 1 base, the J end by 8 bases, with 11 bases between. This CDR3 comprises 12 residues. CDR3 sequence (DNA): TGTGCCTGGAGTGGAAACACGTGGGGCTACACCTTC. Translating it yields CAWSGNTWGYTF.

In regard to this clone: At the DNA level, this CDR3 is encoded by other sequences in the same sample as well. CDR3 in amino acids: CASSKDGQSSYEQYF. For the CDR3, the DNA is TGTGCCAGCAGCAAAGATGGGCAGTCCTCCTACGAGCAGTACTTC. The chain recombines TRBV21-1 with TRBJ2-7; the table's TRBD1 call for D was not verified on the DNA. TRBV21-1 has pseudogene status. There are 15 residues in the CDR3.

A remark on this clone: The same CDR3 is also encoded by other DNA sequences in this sample. The chain couples TRBV10-2 to TRBJ2-1; possible D gene TRBD1, 6 bases. The CDR3 contains 15 residues. Looked up from germline, CDR1 is WSHSY and CDR2 is SAAADI. V was pared by 0 bases and J by 3 bases, with 9 bases between. CDR3 bases: TGCGCCAGCAGTGAGTCAGGGGGTAGCTACAATGAGCAGTTCTTC. This codes for CASSESGGSYNEQFF.

The gene calls are TRBV12-5 and TRBJ2-5, with 8 bases aligning to TRBD2. The germline CDR1 and CDR2 sequences are LGHNT and FRNRAP. The CDR3 contains 18 residues. Trimming at V came to 5 bases and at J to 5 bases, leaving 19 bases not matched to a gene. The CDR3 sequence is CASGIDVRLAGLEETQYF. DNA for the CDR3: TGTGCTAGTGGTATCGACGTCCGGCTAGCGGGCCTGGAGGAGACCCAGTACTTC. Together with reference TRBV12-5 and TRBJ2-5, the CDR3 gives the full variable domain: DARVTQTPRHKVTEMGQEVTMRCQPILGHNTVFWYRQTMMQGLELLAYFRNRAPLDDSGMPKDRFSAEMPDATLATLKIQPSEPRDSAVYFCASGIDVRLAGLEETQYFGPGTRLLVL.

The chain joins TRBV4-1 to TRBJ1-2; D is possibly TRBD1 (5 bases). V was trimmed by 6 bases and J by 8 bases, leaving 19 bases between them. The CDR3 extends over 14 amino acids. Germline V gene sequence: CDR1 MGHRA, CDR2 YSYEKL. The CDR3 DNA follows: TGCGCCAGCAGGCCCCTAACGGCAGGGAACGGCTACACCTTC. Amino acid sequence: CASRPLTAGNGYTF.

The J gene is TRBJ1-2, the V gene TRBV5-6, with D hard to call. Trimming took 3 bases from V and 4 from J, leaving 16 bases between them. Germline-derived CDR1 and CDR2 are SGHDT and YYEEEE. This CDR3 has 15 amino acids. CDR3 amino acids: CASSSRTPAVYGYTF. The CDR3 DNA sequence: TGTGCCAGCAGCTCTCGGACGCCCGCAGTCTATGGCTACACCTTC.

The chain uses TRBV10-1 and TRBJ2-3; D not certain. This CDR3 has 13 residues. Germline CDR1 and CDR2: WNHNN and SYGVQD (reference sequence). The germline V and J ends were trimmed by 0 bases and 6 bases, with 7 bases remaining between them. The CDR3 DNA sequence: TGCGCCAGCAGTGAGTCGACTCGGGATACGCAGTATTTT. It is translated as CASSESTRDTQYF.

The chain couples TRBV7-9 to TRBJ2-3, with 11 bases aligning to TRBD1. From germline, CDR1 is SEHNR and CDR2 FQNEAQ (reference sequence). Germline trimming cut 2 bases from V and 4 bases from J; bases unmatched to any gene: 5. This CDR3 is 16 amino acids long. CDR3 sequence (DNA): TGTGCCAGCAGCTTACAGAGGACAGGGGGCGCAGATACGCAGTATTTT. It yields the protein CASSLQRTGGADTQYF.

The rearrangement joins TRBV11-2 to TRBJ2-7; D ambiguous. The germline V gene encodes CDR1 SGHAT and CDR2 FQNNGV. Trimming stripped 5 bases from V and 4 bases from J, with 12 bases between. The CDR3 spans 13 residues. CDR3 residues: CASSPDRRYEQYF. The CDR3 region has the DNA TGTGCCAGCAGCCCGGACCGCCGGTACGAGCAGTACTTC.